The 21 T cell receptor beta chains listed next were all sequenced from one sample in a study of blood T cell repertoires in COVID-19. Sequenced by immunoSEQ multiplex PCR; TCRdb stores in-frame clones only, minus some. The sample lists about 300,000 clones, around 90% seen once, with 6.3% in the top ten. The specimen was peripheral blood. All receptors derive from a woman between 50 and 59 years old with COVID-19, enrolled during active disease.

This chain links TRBV6-5 with TRBJ1-5; 8 positions agree with TRBD1. From germline, CDR1 is MNHEY and CDR2 SVGAGI. The V gene end was trimmed by 8 bases and the J gene end by 5 bases; junction bases not matched to a gene: 11. This CDR3 region has 15 residues. In DNA, the CDR3 is TGTGCCAGCGCCTGGACCGGGACAGGAGATCAGCCCCAGCATTTT. Its protein product is CASAWTGTGDQPQHF.

The chain uses TRBV30 and TRBJ1-1; D is unclear. CDR3 size: 12 residues. V gave up 0 bases and J gave up 10 bases, with 12 bases separating them. Germline V lookup: CDR1 GTSNPN, CDR2 SVGIG (reference sequence). CDR3 nucleotides: TGTGCCTGGAGTGTGGCTGGGCCAGGAGCTTTCTTT. Its translation: CAWSVAGPGAFF.

The chain employs TRBV27 and TRBJ2-6; 7 positions match TRBD1. After removal of 4 bases from V and 4 bases from J, the junction contained 4 bases not matched to a gene. The CDR3 loop spans 15 amino acids. Germline V CDR1 and CDR2: MNHEY, SMNVEV (reference sequence). CDR3 nucleotides: TGTGCCAGCAGTTCCACAGGGGCAGGGGCCAACGTCCTGACTTTC. This gives the protein CASSSTGAGANVLTF.

The V call is TRBV19, the J call TRBJ2-7; TRBD2 aligns across 10 bases. With 4 bases clipped from V and 0 bases from J, the junction kept 24 bases outside the gene matches. Germline CDR1 is LNHDA and CDR2 is SQIVND (reference sequence). The CDR3 is 22 residues long. CDR3 sequence (DNA): TGTGCCAGTAGTAAGACACTCAAAGTGAGACTAGCGGGCAACCCGAGCTCCTACGAGCAGTACTTC. Translation: CASSKTLKVRLAGNPSSYEQYF.

This chain links TRBV19 with TRBJ1-5; D remains unclear. The CDR3 is 16 residues long. V was cut by 3 bases and J by 0 bases, with 12 bases left in between. Germline V lookup: CDR1 LNHDA, CDR2 SQIVND (reference sequence). As DNA, the CDR3 is TGTGCCAGTAGTATTGGAGAGGCATATAGCAATCAGCCCCAGCATTTT. It specifies CASSIGEAYSNQPQHF.

The chain links TRBV5-1 to TRBJ2-6, with D unresolved. The V and J ends lost 4 bases and 2 bases respectively, with 7 bases between them. The CDR3 loop spans 14 amino acids. Per germline, CDR1 SGHRS and CDR2 YFSETQ. The CDR3 here is CASSPSAGANVLTF. For the CDR3, the DNA is TGCGCCAGCAGCCCCAGCGCTGGGGCCAACGTCCTGACTTTC.

CDR3 DNA: TGTGCCAGCAGCCCCCGCCGGGGAACCTTATACAATGAGCAGTTCTTC. This codes for CASSPRRGTLYNEQFF. The chain couples TRBV11-2 to TRBJ2-1; D perhaps matches TRBD2 (5 bases). Germline V gene sequence: CDR1 SGHAT, CDR2 FQNNGV. The length of the CDR3 is 16 residues. The ends were cut back, 5 bases at V and 4 bases at J, with 18 bases in the middle.

This sequence joins TRBV14 and TRBJ2-1, with 9 bases lining up with TRBD1. V was pared by 1 base and J by 4 bases, with 2 bases of the junction left unmatched. This CDR3 has 15 residues. Germline V gene lookup returns CDR1 SGHDN and CDR2 FVKESK. As DNA, the CDR3 is TGTGCCAGCAGCCAAGGGGGGACAGGGTACAATGAGCAGTTCTTC. Translated, it gives CASSQGGTGYNEQFF.

The CDR3 spells CASSAQGRTDTQYF. The CDR3 DNA reads as TGTGCCAGCAGCGCACAGGGAAGGACAGATACGCAGTATTTT. This chain joins TRBV7-9 and TRBJ2-3, with D possibly matching TRBD1 (6 bases). This CDR3 comprises 14 residues. V lost 5 bases to trimming and J lost 3 bases, with 12 bases between them. CDR1 is SEHNR and CDR2 is FQNEAQ in the germline V gene (reference sequence).

The chain combines TRBV7-9 with TRBJ2-7; TRBD2 might be the D (7 bases). Trimming left V 1 base short and J 3 bases short, with 25 bases between. This CDR3 comprises 19 residues. The germline CDR1 and CDR2 sequences are SEHNR and FQNEAQ (reference sequence). CDR3 loop: CASSLGGGGPRGGDYEQYF. Here the CDR3 DNA reads TGTGCCAGCAGCTTAGGAGGGGGTGGTCCTCGGGGAGGGGACTACGAGCAGTACTTC.

V is TRBV18 and J is TRBJ1-5; tentative D call: TRBD1 (5 bases). The CDR3 runs 14 residues. Germline lookup yields CDR1 KGHSH and CDR2 LQKENI. Trimming cost V 1 base and J 5 bases, with 9 bases left between them. CDR3 sequence reads: CASSPQKGYQPQHF. The CDR3 DNA reads TGTGCCAGCTCACCACAAAAGGGGTATCAGCCCCAGCATTTT.

This chain connects TRBV6-2 or TRBV6-3 to TRBJ2-1, with 8 bases matching TRBD1. This CDR3 comprises 17 residues. Looked up from germline, CDR1 is MNHEY and CDR2 is SVGEGT. Trimming removed 2 bases from V and 5 bases from J; junction bases left unmatched: 11. This CDR3 is CASSYPLGQEADNEQFF. CDR3 coding DNA: TGTGCCAGCAGTTACCCCCTGGGACAGGAAGCGGACAATGAGCAGTTCTTC.

V usage is TRBV7-6 and J usage is TRBJ2-2; 9 positions agree with TRBD2. V trimming: 4 bases; J trimming: 4 bases; junction bases outside the gene matches: 4. CDR1 is SGHVS and CDR2 is FNYEAQ in the germline V gene. This CDR3 is built from 15 residues. The chain's CDR3 is CASSSRAGGTGELFF. DNA of the CDR3: TGTGCCAGCAGCTCTCGAGCGGGGGGCACCGGGGAGCTGTTTTTT.

This sequence joins TRBV6-6 and TRBJ2-3; D is undetermined. In germline, CDR1 is MNHNY, CDR2 SVGAGI (reference sequence). The CDR3 sequence is 13 residues long. The V end was cut by 2 bases, the J end by 1 base, with 4 bases between. The CDR3 region is CASSYPGTDTQYF. As DNA, the CDR3 is TGTGCCAGCAGTTACCCGGGCACAGATACGCAGTATTTT.

This chain connects TRBV7-2 to TRBJ2-5; 7 positions agree with TRBD1. This CDR3 is built from 14 residues. The junction had 7 bases not matched to a gene; V was cut back by 4 bases and J by 5 bases. CDR1 and CDR2 from the germline V gene are SGHTA and FQGNSA. In nucleotides, the CDR3 is TGTGCCAGCAGCTCTCGGACAGGCCGGGAGACCCAGTACTTC. It yields the protein CASSSRTGRETQYF.

This chain links TRBV19 with TRBJ2-7; 13 bases agree with TRBD2. Germline CDR1 is LNHDA and CDR2 is SQIVND (reference sequence). The trim removed 4 bases at V and 2 bases at J, leaving 8 bases unmatched. The CDR3 loop spans 17 amino acids. The DNA of the CDR3 is TGTGCCAGTAGTAACTGGACTAGCGGGAGCCTCCCCTACGAGCAGTACTTC. Amino acid sequence: CASSNWTSGSLPYEQYF.

The chain carries TRBV7-9 and TRBJ2-7; maybe TRBD2 (5 bases). Looked up from germline, CDR1 is SEHNR and CDR2 is FQNEAQ (reference sequence). With 1 base removed from V and 0 bases from J, the gap between germline ends came to 13 bases. The CDR3 totals 16 residues. CDR3 DNA sequence: TGTGCCAGCAGCTTAGGGTCGGGAATGAGCTCCTACGAGCAGTACTTC. Translating it yields CASSLGSGMSSYEQYF.

This clone was detected once. CDR3 nucleotides: TGTGCCAGCAGCTTCCAGGTCCCTAGCGGGAGTGGGGAGCAGTACTTC. This codes for CASSFQVPSGSGEQYF. V is TRBV5-5 and J is TRBJ2-7; 10 nucleotides match TRBD2. The V and J ends lost 2 bases and 7 bases, in that order; junction bases with no gene match: 12. The CDR3 is 16 amino acids. Germline V gene data show CDR1 as SGHKS and CDR2 as YYEKEE (reference sequence).

This chain connects TRBV20-1 to TRBJ2-7; tentatively, D is TRBD2 (6 bases). V was shortened by 7 bases and J by 5 bases, with 12 bases between the two germline ends. Germline V CDR1 and CDR2: DFQATT, SNEGSKA (reference sequence). This CDR3 is 11 amino acids long. The CDR3 sequence is CSGGGAHEQYF. CDR3 nucleotide sequence: TGCAGTGGGGGAGGAGCCCACGAGCAGTACTTC.

The chain combines TRBV30 with TRBJ1-5, with 9 nucleotides matching TRBD1. The J segment lost 5 bases and the V segment lost 8 bases, leaving 7 bases of the junction unmatched. The CDR3 spans 13 residues. From germline, CDR1 is GTSNPN and CDR2 SVGIG (reference sequence). CDR3 in DNA: TGTGCCGGAGGGACAGGGCTATATCAGCCCCAGCATTTT. Its protein is CAGGTGLYQPQHF. Based on the CDR3 plus reference TRBV30 and TRBJ1-5, the full variable domain is SQTIHQWPATLVQPVGSPLSLECTVEGTSNPNLYWYRQAAGRGLQLLFYSVGIGQISSEVPQNLSASRPQDRQFILSSKKLLLSDSGFYLCAGGTGLYQPQHFGDGTRLSIL.

The chain couples TRBV1 to TRBJ2-1; the tabulated D call, TRBD2, remains unverified against the DNA. TRBV1 is listed as a pseudogene. The CDR3 length is 11 residues. The CDR3 DNA sequence: TGCACCAGACCTACGCGGAGTGAGCAGTTCTTC. This codes for CTRPTRSEQFF.